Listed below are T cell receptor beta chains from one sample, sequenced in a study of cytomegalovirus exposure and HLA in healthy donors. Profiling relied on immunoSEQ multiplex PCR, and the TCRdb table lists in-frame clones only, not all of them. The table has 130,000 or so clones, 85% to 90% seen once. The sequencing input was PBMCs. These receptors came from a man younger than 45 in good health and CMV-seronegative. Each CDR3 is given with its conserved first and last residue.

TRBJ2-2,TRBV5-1,CASSLKTSGVTGELFF
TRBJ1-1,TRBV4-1,CASSQDRGATEAFF
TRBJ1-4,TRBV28,CASRVGHDGEKLFF
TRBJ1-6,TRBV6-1,CASRGGDRENSPLHF
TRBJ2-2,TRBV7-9,CASSDTDRANTGELFF
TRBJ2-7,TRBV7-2,CASSSDEGSFSYEQYF
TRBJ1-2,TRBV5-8,CASSPTGNYGYTF
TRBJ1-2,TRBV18,CASSKTRETYGYTF
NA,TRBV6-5,CASSYSLAGAYEQYF
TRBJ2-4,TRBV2,CASRTSQGIAKNIQYF
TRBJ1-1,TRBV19,CASSGGQGNTEAFF
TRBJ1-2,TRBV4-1,CASSQDSELGRPWGYTF
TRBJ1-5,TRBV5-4,CASSSEPDREESNQPQHF
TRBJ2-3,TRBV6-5,CASSYSMMGRDTQYF
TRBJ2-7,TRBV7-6,CASSLGIGQGDYEQYF
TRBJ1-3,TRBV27,CASSLNSYSGNTIYF
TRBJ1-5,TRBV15,CATSRSRDRIGQPQHF
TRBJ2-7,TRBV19,CASKWGQGSSYEQYF
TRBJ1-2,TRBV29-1,CSARTGGSYGYTF
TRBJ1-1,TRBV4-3,CASSQDVGRTDGIIPNTEAFF
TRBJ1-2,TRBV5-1,CASRLARSEVANYGYTF
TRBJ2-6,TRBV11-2,CASSSYRSGANVLTF
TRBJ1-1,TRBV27,CASSLIPLGRGTEAFF
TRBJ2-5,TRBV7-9,CASSFGQQLYIFQETQYF
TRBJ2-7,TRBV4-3,CASSQDRVTGYLSYEQYF
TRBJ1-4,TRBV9,CASSVNRGDEKLFF